Listed here are 32 T cell receptor beta chains from one sample, sequenced in a study of OX40 agonist ivuxolimab in advanced cancers. Using immunoSEQ multiplex PCR, the repertoire was profiled, and TCRdb retains in-frame clones only, with some absent. Among 40,000 to 60,000 clones, roughly four fifths were seen once, and the ten largest hold about 3%. The specimen comprised CD4+ or CD8+ T cells sorted from blood, sampled in a trial of the OX40 agonist ivuxolimab. Every receptor here comes from an adult with an advanced solid tumor such as melanoma, head and neck, liver or kidney cancer.

V and J are TRBV18 and TRBJ2-2; D is tentatively TRBD1 or TRBD2 (5 bases each). The ends were cut back, 4 bases at V and 6 bases at J, with 12 bases in the middle. The CDR3 is 14 residues long. CDR1 KGHSH and CDR2 LQKENI come from the germline V gene. Here the CDR3 DNA reads TGTGCCAGCTCACGGATTGGGGACGCCGGGGAGCTGTTTTTT. Amino acid sequence: CASSRIGDAGELFF. Combining the CDR3 with reference TRBV18 and TRBJ2-2 gives the whole variable domain NAGVMQNPRHLVRRRGQEARLRCSPMKGHSHVYWYRQLPEEGLKFMVYLQKENIIDESGMPKERFSAEFPKEGPSILRIQQVVRGDSAAYFCASSRIGDAGELFFGEGSRLTVL.

The V gene is TRBV5-6, the J gene TRBJ2-7; TRBD2 matches 7 bases. The DNA end is a closer match to TRBJ2-5, so the J assignment may be wrong. CDR1 is SGHDT, CDR2 YYEEEE, per germline. The CDR3 contains 13 residues. CDR3 in DNA: TGTGCCAGCAGCCAGACTAGCCCAGAGACCCAGTACTTC. Encoded protein: CASSQTSPETQYF.

The chain employs TRBV6-1 and TRBJ1-2; the D is unclear. This CDR3 is 14 amino acids long. V was cut by 5 bases and J by 5 bases, with 15 bases left in between. CDR1 MNHNS and CDR2 SASEGT come from the germline V gene. The CDR3 region is CASSSRTQSYGYTF. CDR3 nucleotides: TGTGCCAGCAGTAGTCGGACCCAATCGTATGGCTACACCTTC.

This chain uses TRBV5-5 with TRBJ2-3; 8 positions agree with TRBD2. This CDR3 has 16 amino acids. V trimming: 4 bases; J trimming: 3 bases; junction bases outside the gene matches: 10. The germline gives CDR1 SGHKS, CDR2 YYEKEE (reference sequence). The CDR3 protein is CASSAPTRGATDTQYF. CDR3 bases: TGTGCCAGCAGCGCCCCCACGCGGGGGGCTACAGATACGCAGTATTTT.

The chain couples TRBV7-8 to TRBJ2-7; D call uncertain. Between the trimmed V and J ends, which lost 4 bases and 5 bases, there was a span of 12 bases. This CDR3 comprises 13 residues. Germline loops: CDR1 SGHVS, CDR2 FQNEAQ. CDR3 nucleotide sequence: TGTGCCAGCAGCTCCCATAGCCGGGACGAGCAGTACTTC. The encoded protein is CASSSHSRDEQYF.

The V and J genes are TRBV9 and TRBJ2-3; 7 bases map to TRBD2. The CDR3 runs 14 residues. V dropped 0 bases and J dropped 8; count of bases not matched to a gene: 6. CDR1 and CDR2 from the germline V gene are SGDLS and YYNGEE. The CDR3 DNA follows: TGTGCCAGCAGCGTAGCTCCCACGGGGGGTACGCAGTATTTT. It translates to CASSVAPTGGTQYF.

This sequence joins TRBV11-2 and TRBJ1-2; possible D gene TRBD1, 6 bases. Between the trimmed V and J ends, which lost 5 bases and 7 bases, there was a span of 14 bases. This CDR3 is built from 13 residues. Germline lookup yields CDR1 SGHAT and CDR2 FQNNGV. In DNA form, the CDR3 reads TGTGCCAGCAGCCTAGGACAGATCTCTGGCTACACCTTC. Translating it yields CASSLGQISGYTF.

This chain connects TRBV27 to TRBJ2-7, with 13 bases identical to TRBD2. The V segment lost 5 bases and the J segment 2 bases; nucleotides outside the gene matches: 9. This CDR3 comprises 17 residues. Germline CDR1 and CDR2: MNHEY and SMNVEV (reference sequence). CDR3 sequence reads: CASSQTSGGARTYEQYF. The CDR3 region has the DNA TGTGCCAGCAGTCAAACTAGCGGGGGGGCCAGGACCTACGAGCAGTACTTC.

This clone was seen just once. The V gene is TRBV7-3, the J gene TRBJ2-7; D remains unclear. The V gene's germline CDR1 is SGHTA and CDR2 FQGTGA. The CDR3 covers 13 residues. V dropped 2 bases and J dropped 6 bases, with 11 bases sitting between them. As DNA, the CDR3 is TGTGCCAGCAGCTTACTCCCCGAAGGCGAGCAGTACTTC. Translated: CASSLLPEGEQYF.

This sequence joins TRBV9 and TRBJ1-3, with TRBD1 as a possible D gene (5 bases). Germline values: CDR1 SGDLS, CDR2 YYNGEE. Between the trimmed V and J ends, which lost 4 bases and 0 bases, there was a span of 14 bases. The CDR3 runs to 16 residues. CDR3 sequence reads: CASSPRGDRSGNTIYF. In DNA, the CDR3 is TGTGCCAGCAGCCCGCGGGGGGACCGCTCTGGAAACACCATATATTTT.

The gene calls are TRBV6-5 and TRBJ1-4, with no clear D. This CDR3 is built from 14 residues. Germline CDR1 MNHEY, CDR2 SVGAGI. Trimming removed 7 bases from V and 1 base from J, with 10 bases in between. The CDR3 is CASTREGTNEKLFF. The CDR3 nucleotides are TGTGCCAGCACCCGAGAAGGAACTAATGAAAAACTGTTTTTT.

The V gene is TRBV5-1, the J gene TRBJ2-7; D may match TRBD1 or TRBD2 (5 bases each). Germline V lookup: CDR1 SGHRS, CDR2 YFSETQ. The germline V and J ends were trimmed by 0 bases and 3 bases, with 13 bases remaining between them. This CDR3 contains 15 residues. The CDR3 sequence is CASSLGRDAYYEQYF. In DNA, the CDR3 is TGCGCCAGCAGCTTGGGTCGGGACGCATACTACGAGCAGTACTTC.

This chain connects TRBV19 to TRBJ2-5; the D gene is possibly TRBD2 (7 bases). Germline-derived CDR1 and CDR2 are LNHDA and SQIVND (reference sequence). The CDR3 extends over 12 amino acids. Trimming removed 5 bases at V and 11 bases at J, with 15 bases between. CDR3 sequence: CASSATGGMQYF. CDR3 DNA: TGTGCCAGTAGTGCCACGGGGGGCATGCAGTACTTC.

The gene calls are TRBV15 and TRBJ2-1; TRBD2 matches at 8 bases. Germline V gene sequence: CDR1 LNHNV, CDR2 YYDKDF (reference sequence). There are 13 residues in the CDR3. V shed 6 bases and J 7 bases; nucleotides not matched to a gene: 5. CDR3 coding DNA: TGTGCCACCAGAGATTCGGGAGGGAATGAGCAGTTCTTC. It yields the protein CATRDSGGNEQFF.

The chain carries TRBV11-1 and TRBJ1-1, with D perhaps TRBD1 (6 bases). Germline CDR1 SGHAT, CDR2 FQDESV (reference sequence). The CDR3 length is 13 residues. The germline V and J ends were trimmed by 5 bases and 4 bases, with 11 bases remaining between them. The CDR3 is CASSNREGTEAFF. CDR3 coding DNA: TGTGCCAGCAGCAACAGGGAGGGCACTGAAGCTTTCTTT.

V is TRBV19 and J is TRBJ1-6, with unresolved D. The CDR3 is 15 amino acids. The germline gives CDR1 LNHDA, CDR2 SQIVND (reference sequence). V lost 6 bases and J 0 bases, leaving 9 bases between the germline ends. As DNA, the CDR3 is TGTGCCAGTAGAAAACAGAGCTCCTATAATTCACCCCTCCACTTT. This gives the protein CASRKQSSYNSPLHF.

The chain uses TRBV4-1 and TRBJ1-5, with D tentatively TRBD1 (5 bases). In germline, CDR1 is MGHRA, CDR2 YSYEKL. Deletions cut 4 bases from V and 2 bases from J, with 15 bases between. This CDR3 is built from 16 residues. The CDR3 coding sequence is TGCGCCAGCAGCCCTGGCCGAGGGGCCGGCAATCAGCCCCAGCATTTT. This sequence encodes CASSPGRGAGNQPQHF.

The rearrangement uses TRBV6-6 and TRBJ1-1; D unresolved. The CDR3 is 12 residues long. Per germline, CDR1 MNHNY and CDR2 SVGAGI (reference sequence). The ends were cut back, 6 bases at V and 4 bases at J, with 9 bases in the middle. The CDR3 coding sequence is TGTGCCAGCAGCCCAGGCGGCACTGAAGCTTTCTTT. This translates into CASSPGGTEAFF.

This clone came up once. The chain combines TRBV4-1 with TRBJ2-1; the match to TRBD2 covers 12 bases. The CDR3 totals 15 residues. Trimming at V came to 1 base and at J to 6 bases, leaving 1 base not matched to a gene. Germline-derived CDR1 and CDR2 are MGHRA and YSYEKL. DNA of the CDR3: TGCGCCAGCAGCCAAGGACTAGCGGGGGTCAATGAGCAGTTCTTC. Encoded protein: CASSQGLAGVNEQFF.

The chain is built from TRBV14 and TRBJ1-2; no clear D. V gave up 4 bases and J gave up 6 bases, with 21 bases separating them. CDR3 size: 16 residues. The V gene's germline CDR1 is SGHDN and CDR2 FVKESK. The CDR3 DNA reads as TGTGCCAGCAGCCGAATCGGGCAGGAGCTAAAAGATGGCTACACCTTC. The encoded protein is CASSRIGQELKDGYTF.

The chain combines TRBV5-1 with TRBJ2-7, with D perhaps TRBD1 or TRBD2 (7 bases each). Trimming took 6 bases from V and 5 from J, leaving 21 bases between them. Germline values: CDR1 SGHRS, CDR2 YFSETQ. The CDR3 runs to 15 residues. CDR3 coding DNA: TGCGCCAGCAACTCCGCCCAGGGGGGGTCCCACGAGCAGTACTTC. Protein: CASNSAQGGSHEQYF.

This clone was observed a single time. The chain recombines TRBV6-5 with TRBJ1-2; a possible D gene is TRBD1 (5 bases). The CDR3 is 16 amino acids. Between the trimmed V and J ends, which lost 2 bases and 7 bases, there was a span of 20 bases. Germline loops: CDR1 MNHEY, CDR2 SVGAGI. CDR3 in DNA: TGTGCCAGCAGTTACGAGCGGGGGAAGGGGCTCGGTGGCTACACCTTC. It codes for CASSYERGKGLGGYTF.

V usage is TRBV7-8 and J usage is TRBJ1-2; D perhaps matches TRBD1 (6 bases). Germline V gives CDR1 SGHVS, CDR2 FQNEAQ. The CDR3 consists of 17 residues. Trimming shortened V by 1 base and J by 2 bases, and 17 bases separated the two germline ends. Here the CDR3 reads CASSLGIGGGSNYGYTF. In DNA form, the CDR3 reads TGTGCCAGCAGCTTAGGGATAGGGGGGGGCTCCAACTATGGCTACACCTTC.

This clone appeared a single time. This chain uses TRBV29-1 with TRBJ2-7; TRBD2 aligns across 10 bases. Germline V gives CDR1 SQVTM, CDR2 ANQGSEA. The CDR3 length is 17 residues. Trimming at V came to 6 bases and at J to 2 bases, leaving 16 bases not matched to a gene. CDR3 amino acids: CSVEKSSGGARPYEQYF. In DNA, the CDR3 is TGCAGCGTCGAAAAGTCCAGCGGGGGGGCCAGGCCCTACGAGCAGTACTTC.

V is TRBV2 and J is TRBJ2-1, with 7 bases lining up with TRBD1. The CDR3 consists of 14 residues. Trimming at V came to 6 bases and at J to 3 bases, leaving 5 bases not matched to a gene. CDR1 is SNHLY, CDR2 FYNNEI, per germline. The CDR3 region is CASSDRVFYNEQFF. The CDR3 nucleotides are TGTGCCAGCAGCGACAGGGTATTCTACAATGAGCAGTTCTTC.

V gene TRBV9 combines with J gene TRBJ2-1; D might be TRBD2 (6 bases). The V and J ends lost 2 bases and 3 bases respectively, with 15 bases between them. The CDR3 loop spans 16 amino acids. CDR1 SGDLS and CDR2 YYNGEE come from the germline V gene. The CDR3 reads CASSVSGGTLYNEQFF. The CDR3 DNA is TGTGCCAGCAGCGTTTCCGGGGGTACGCTCTACAATGAGCAGTTCTTC.

This sequence joins TRBV6-6 and TRBJ2-2, with 12 bases fitting TRBD1. Trimming at V came to 5 bases and at J to 4 bases, leaving 2 bases not matched to a gene. The CDR3 spans 15 residues. From germline, CDR1 is MNHNY and CDR2 SVGAGI (reference sequence). CDR3 region: CASSPGQGATGELFF. The CDR3 DNA follows: TGTGCCAGCAGTCCGGGACAGGGGGCCACCGGGGAGCTGTTTTTT.

The genes are TRBV19 and TRBJ2-3; 11 bases fit TRBD1. Germline V gene lookup returns CDR1 LNHDA and CDR2 SQIVND (reference sequence). This CDR3 spans 15 amino acids. With 6 bases clipped from V and 2 bases from J, the junction kept 4 bases outside the gene matches. The CDR3 DNA follows: TGTGCCAGTAGGGACAGGGGGCGCTTCACAGATACGCAGTATTTT. Encoded protein: CASRDRGRFTDTQYF.

The chain employs TRBV6-5 and TRBJ1-2, with D tentatively TRBD1 (6 bases). In germline, CDR1 is MNHEY, CDR2 SVGAGI. Trimming removed 2 bases at V and 4 bases at J, with 8 bases between. This CDR3 is 13 amino acids long. This chain's CDR3 is CASSYQGTYGYTF. In nucleotides, the CDR3 is TGTGCCAGCAGTTACCAGGGGACCTATGGCTACACCTTC.

The J gene is TRBJ1-1, the V gene TRBV29-1; D remains unclear. This CDR3 is built from 14 residues. The germline V gene has CDR1 SQVTM and CDR2 ANQGSEA. The V gene lost 6 bases and the J gene lost 0 bases, with 14 bases spanning the gap. The CDR3 here is CSVAGMGLNTEAFF. CDR3 bases: TGCAGCGTCGCTGGGATGGGGTTGAACACTGAAGCTTTCTTT. Full variable domain (remainder filled in from reference TRBV29-1 and TRBJ1-1): SAVISQKPSRDICQRGTSLTIQCQVDSQVTMMFWYRQQPGQSLTLIATANQGSEATYESGFVIDKFPISRPNLTFSTLTVSNMSPEDSSIYLCSVAGMGLNTEAFFGQGTRLTVV.

The genes are TRBV5-4 and TRBJ2-1, with 10 positions matching TRBD2. The V gene end was trimmed by 0 bases and the J gene end by 4 bases; junction bases not matched to a gene: 4. This CDR3 has 16 amino acids. CDR1 is SGHNT and CDR2 is YYREEE in the germline V gene (reference sequence). The CDR3 DNA sequence: TGTGCCAGCAGCTTGGCAGCGGGGGGGATATACAATGAGCAGTTCTTC. Protein: CASSLAAGGIYNEQFF.

The chain has TRBV18 and TRBJ2-7, with D uncertain. CDR1 and CDR2 (germline): KGHSH, LQKENI. The CDR3 runs to 13 residues. V lost 5 bases, J lost 3 bases, and 11 bases lay in between. CDR3 residues: CASSISRFYEQYF. For the CDR3, the DNA is TGTGCCAGCTCAATTTCCAGATTCTACGAGCAGTACTTC.